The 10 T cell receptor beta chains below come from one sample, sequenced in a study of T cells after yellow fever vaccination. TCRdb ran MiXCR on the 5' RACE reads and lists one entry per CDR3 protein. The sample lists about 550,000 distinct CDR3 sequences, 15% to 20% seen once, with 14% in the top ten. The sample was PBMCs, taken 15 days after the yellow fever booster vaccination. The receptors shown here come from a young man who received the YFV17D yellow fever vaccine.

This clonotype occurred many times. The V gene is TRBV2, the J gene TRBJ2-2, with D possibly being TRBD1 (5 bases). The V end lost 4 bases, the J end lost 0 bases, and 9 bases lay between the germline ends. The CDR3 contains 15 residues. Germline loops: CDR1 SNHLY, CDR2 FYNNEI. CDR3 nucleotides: TGTGCCAGCAGTGTTCAGGGCCCGAACACCGGGGAGCTGTTTTTT. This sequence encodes CASSVQGPNTGELFF.

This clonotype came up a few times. DNA of the CDR3: TGTGCCACCGACTTACAAGAGACCCAGTACTTC. Translation gives CATDLQETQYF. The V and J genes are TRBV7-2 and TRBJ2-5, with D unresolved. The CDR3 loop spans 11 amino acids. Trimming shortened V by 10 bases and J by 2 bases, and 8 bases separated the two germline ends. Germline assignment: CDR1 SGHTA and CDR2 FQGNSA.

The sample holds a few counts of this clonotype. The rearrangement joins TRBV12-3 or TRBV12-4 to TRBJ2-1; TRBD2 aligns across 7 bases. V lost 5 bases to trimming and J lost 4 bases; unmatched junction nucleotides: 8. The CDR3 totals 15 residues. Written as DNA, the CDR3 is TGTGCCAGCAGTCGGGGCGGGGGACCGTACAATGAGCAGTTCTTC. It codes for CASSRGGGPYNEQFF.

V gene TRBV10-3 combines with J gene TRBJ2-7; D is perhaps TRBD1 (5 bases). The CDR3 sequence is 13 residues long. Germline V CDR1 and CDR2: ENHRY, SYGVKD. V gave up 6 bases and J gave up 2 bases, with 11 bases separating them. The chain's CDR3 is CAIRAGSTYEQYF. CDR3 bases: TGTGCCATCAGGGCAGGGTCGACCTACGAGCAGTACTTC.

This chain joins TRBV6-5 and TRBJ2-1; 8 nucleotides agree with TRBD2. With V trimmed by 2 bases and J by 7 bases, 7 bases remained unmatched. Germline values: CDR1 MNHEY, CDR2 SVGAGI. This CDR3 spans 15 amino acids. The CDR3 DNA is TGTGCCAGCAGTTACAGTCGGGAGGGCGGGAATGAGCAGTTCTTC. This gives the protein CASSYSREGGNEQFF.

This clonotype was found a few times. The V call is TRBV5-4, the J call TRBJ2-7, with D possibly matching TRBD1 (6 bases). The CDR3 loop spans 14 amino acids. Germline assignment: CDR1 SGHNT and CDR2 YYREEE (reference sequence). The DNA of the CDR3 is TGTGCTTCCCGCGGACAGCCCTTCTCCTACGAGCAGTACTTC. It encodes CASRGQPFSYEQYF.

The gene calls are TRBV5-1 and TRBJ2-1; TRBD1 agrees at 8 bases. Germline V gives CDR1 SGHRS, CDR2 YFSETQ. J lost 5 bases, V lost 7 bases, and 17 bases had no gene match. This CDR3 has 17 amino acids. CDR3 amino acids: CASEPGLKTGDHNEQFF. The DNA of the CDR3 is TGCGCCAGCGAACCCGGCCTTAAGACAGGGGACCACAATGAGCAGTTCTTC. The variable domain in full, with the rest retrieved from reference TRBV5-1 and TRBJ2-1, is KAGVTQTPRYLIKTRGQQVTLSCSPISGHRSVSWYQQTPGQGLQFLFEYFSETQRNKGNFPGRFSGRQFSNSRSEMNVSTLELGDSALYLCASEPGLKTGDHNEQFFGPGTRLTVL.

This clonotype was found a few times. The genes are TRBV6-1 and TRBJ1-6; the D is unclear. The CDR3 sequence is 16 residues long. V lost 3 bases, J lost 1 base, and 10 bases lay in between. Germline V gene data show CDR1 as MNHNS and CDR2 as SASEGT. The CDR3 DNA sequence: TGTGCCAGCAGTGACAATATACGTTCCTATAATTCACCCCTCCACTTT. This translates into CASSDNIRSYNSPLHF.

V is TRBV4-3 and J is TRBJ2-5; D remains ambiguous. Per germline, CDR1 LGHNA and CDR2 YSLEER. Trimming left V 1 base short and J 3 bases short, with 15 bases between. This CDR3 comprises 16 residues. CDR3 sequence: CASSQALRASKETQYF. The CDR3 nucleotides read TGCGCCAGCAGCCAAGCCCTACGGGCCAGTAAAGAGACCCAGTACTTC.

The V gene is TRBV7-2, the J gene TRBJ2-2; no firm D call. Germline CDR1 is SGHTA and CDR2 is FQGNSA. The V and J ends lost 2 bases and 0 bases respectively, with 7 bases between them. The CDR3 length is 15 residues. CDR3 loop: CASSLTGSNTGELFF. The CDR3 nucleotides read TGTGCCAGCAGCTTAACGGGTTCGAACACCGGGGAGCTGTTTTTT.